The 29 T cell receptor beta chains in this list originate from one sample, sequenced in a study of blood T cells in healthy people across ages. A second PCR, run for roughly 7 to 11 cycles, used a sample-barcoded 5' primer plus a J-beta primer mix. TCRdb re-called the 5' RACE reads through MiXCR, storing one row per CDR3 protein. The sample lists a few hundred thousand distinct CDR3 sequences, roughly half occurring once. The specimen sequenced was blood. All receptors derive from a man between 60 and 75 years old in good health.

This clonotype was seen only a few times. The chain links TRBV11-2 to TRBJ2-3; a possible D gene is TRBD1 (6 bases). From germline, CDR1 is SGHAT and CDR2 FQNNGV. The V and J ends lost 0 bases and 5 bases respectively, with 15 bases between them. The CDR3 runs to 16 residues. For the CDR3, the DNA is TGTGCCAGCAGCTTAGAAAACAGGGCCCAGTTAGATACGCAGTATTTT. The encoded protein is CASSLENRAQLDTQYF.

The sample holds many counts of this clonotype. The V and J genes are TRBV6-1 and TRBJ2-7; D is possibly TRBD1 or TRBD2 (6 bases each). With 1 base removed from V and 4 bases from J, the gap between germline ends came to 17 bases. The length of the CDR3 is 16 residues. CDR1 MNHNS and CDR2 SASEGT come from the germline V gene. In DNA, the CDR3 is TGTGCCAGCAGTGAAGGGAGGGGGAACGGGGTTTACGAGCAGTACTTC. It encodes CASSEGRGNGVYEQYF.

This clonotype appeared once. The chain uses TRBV18 and TRBJ2-4; D may correspond to TRBD1 or TRBD2 (5 bases each). The DNA matches TRBJ2-7 better at its end, which makes the J call doubtful. This CDR3 has 14 residues. The germline gives CDR1 KGHSH, CDR2 LQKENI. The CDR3 DNA follows: TGTGCCAGCTCGTCATGGGACGGCTCCTACGAGCAGTACTTC. It encodes CASSSWDGSYEQYF.

The J gene is TRBJ1-1, the V gene TRBV29-1; 9 bases match TRBD1. The CDR3 extends over 13 amino acids. Germline V gene sequence: CDR1 SQVTM, CDR2 ANQGSEA. CDR3 residues: CAGQGTGWAEAFF. In DNA form, the CDR3 reads TGCGCGGGACAGGGTACCGGTTGGGCTGAAGCTTTCTTT.

This clonotype came up a few times. The DNA of the CDR3 is TGTGCCGAGTCACTCCGTCCAGATACGCAGTATTTT. Its translation: CAESLRPDTQYF. This rearrangement joins TRBV7-2 to TRBJ2-3; D is unclear. V lost 11 bases and J lost 4, with 13 bases in between. The V gene's germline CDR1 is SGHTA and CDR2 FQGNSA. The CDR3 is made up of 12 amino acids.

DNA of the CDR3: TGTGCCAGCGCAGAGACGAGGTTTGACAGGGGCAATGAGCAGTTCTTC. Its protein is CASAETRFDRGNEQFF. The V gene is TRBV18, the J gene TRBJ2-1; 8 positions agree with TRBD1. The V gene end was trimmed by 8 bases and the J gene end by 6 bases; junction bases not matched to a gene: 15. Germline values: CDR1 KGHSH, CDR2 LQKENI. The CDR3 is 16 residues long.

The J gene is TRBJ1-2, the V gene TRBV6-5, with no clear D. Looked up from germline, CDR1 is MNHEY and CDR2 is SVGAGI. CDR3 size: 16 residues. V was shortened by 7 bases and J by 5 bases, with 23 bases between the two germline ends. The CDR3 nucleotides are TGTGCCAGCAATTCCCGCTCGGGCGATACCTTTTATGGCTACACCTTC. Translated, it gives CASNSRSGDTFYGYTF.

The V call is TRBV6-6, the J call TRBJ1-5; maybe TRBD1 (6 bases). Germline V CDR1 and CDR2: MNHNY, SVGAGI (reference sequence). This CDR3 contains 15 residues. The ends were cut back, 7 bases at V and 6 bases at J, with 19 bases in the middle. CDR3 sequence reads: CASTAGGQTGQPQHF. The CDR3 coding sequence is TGTGCCAGCACCGCGGGGGGGCAGACGGGTCAGCCCCAGCATTTT.

The chain joins TRBV7-2 to TRBJ2-5; the D is unclear. V lost 8 bases to trimming and J lost 5 bases, with 9 bases between them. This CDR3 comprises 11 residues. Germline-derived CDR1 and CDR2 are SGHTA and FQGNSA. CDR3 sequence reads: CASAARETQYF. The CDR3 DNA sequence: TGTGCCAGCGCCGCTCGGGAGACCCAGTACTTC.

This clonotype turned up a few times. This chain's CDR3 is CASSQDRGARGYTF. The CDR3 DNA is TGTGCCAGCAGCCAAGATAGGGGGGCGAGGGGCTACACCTTC. This chain connects TRBV4-2 to TRBJ1-2; maybe TRBD1 (6 bases). Trimming took off 0 bases at V and 8 bases at J, with 13 bases between the two ends. Germline values: CDR1 LGHNA, CDR2 YNFKEQ. The CDR3 covers 14 residues.

The chain recombines TRBV6-2 or TRBV6-3 with TRBJ1-1, with a tentative D call TRBD1 (5 bases). The CDR3 runs to 14 residues. V was cut by 8 bases and J by 0 bases, with 13 bases left in between. The germline V gene has CDR1 MNHEY and CDR2 SVGEGT. The DNA for the CDR3 is TGTGCCAGCGCTGGGGCAGGCTTGAACACTGAAGCTTTCTTT. Residues: CASAGAGLNTEAFF.

The genes are TRBV7-2 and TRBJ2-3, with 7 bases aligning to TRBD2. Germline CDR1 and CDR2: SGHTA and FQGNSA. This CDR3 is built from 16 residues. Trimming took 1 base from V and 4 from J; bases not matched to a gene: 8. The DNA for the CDR3 is TGTACCAGCAGCTTAGGAGGCGGGAGAGGTGCAGATACGCAGTATTTT. Amino acid sequence: CTSSLGGGRGADTQYF.

The genes are TRBV5-1 and TRBJ2-7; 8 nucleotides agree with TRBD1. The junction had 7 bases not matched to a gene; V was cut back by 2 bases and J by 3 bases. CDR3 length: 15 residues. Per the germline V gene, CDR1 is SGHRS and CDR2 is YFSETQ. This CDR3 is CASSLGQGSFYEQYF. DNA of the CDR3: TGCGCCAGCAGCTTAGGACAGGGCTCATTCTACGAGCAGTACTTC.

The sample holds a few counts of this clonotype. The chain carries TRBV12-3 or TRBV12-4 and TRBJ2-5, with 11 bases identical to TRBD2. The J segment lost 4 bases and the V segment lost 6 bases, leaving 4 bases of the junction unmatched. This CDR3 region has 14 residues. CDR3 coding DNA: TGTGCCAGCAGCCCAACTAGCGGGGGAGAGACCCAGTACTTC. Its translation is CASSPTSGGETQYF.

V gene TRBV10-2 combines with J gene TRBJ1-5; 9 nucleotides agree with TRBD1. Germline loops: CDR1 WSHSY, CDR2 SAAADI. The CDR3 is made up of 14 amino acids. V dropped 5 bases and J dropped 4; count of bases not matched to a gene: 3. The CDR3 is CASSIGQGNQPQHF. In DNA form, the CDR3 reads TGCGCCAGCAGTATTGGACAGGGGAATCAGCCCCAGCATTTT.

V gene TRBV6-1 combines with J gene TRBJ2-1; 16 bases match TRBD2. The germline gives CDR1 MNHNS, CDR2 SASEGT. V shed 8 bases, J shed 0 bases, and the junction held 10 bases outside the gene matches. The CDR3 covers 19 residues. The CDR3 protein is CASSLSGLAGGSSYNEQFF. CDR3 nucleotide sequence: TGTGCCAGCTCCTTATCGGGACTAGCGGGGGGGAGCTCCTACAATGAGCAGTTCTTC.

The table lists this clonotype with a count of one. The chain couples TRBV20-1 to TRBJ2-5; TRBD2 matches at 12 bases. The ends lost 3 bases at V and 4 bases at J; junction bases unmatched: 9. Looked up from germline, CDR1 is DFQATT and CDR2 is SNEGSKA (reference sequence). The CDR3 totals 16 residues. CDR3 in DNA: TGCAGTGCTAGCGTCCCTAGCGGGGGGGCACGAGAGACCCAGTACTTC. Its protein product is CSASVPSGGARETQYF.

In this sample, this clonotype turned up a few times. The chain links TRBV5-6 to TRBJ1-1; D is unclear. Per germline, CDR1 SGHDT and CDR2 YYEEEE. The CDR3 has 14 amino acids. V lost 0 bases to trimming and J lost 0 bases, with 6 bases between them. The CDR3 nucleotides are TGTGCCAGCAGCTTGGACAGCATGAACACTGAAGCTTTCTTT. It translates to CASSLDSMNTEAFF.

J is TRBJ1-2 and V is TRBV12-3 or TRBV12-4, with TRBD1 as a possible D gene (5 bases). The CDR3 runs to 12 residues. Trimming removed 6 bases at V and 12 bases at J, with 17 bases between. The CDR3 loop reads CASRPGAREDTF. The CDR3 nucleotides read TGTGCCAGCAGACCCGGGGCCCGGGAGGACACCTTC.

The CDR3 DNA reads TGTGCCAGCAGTTTGGGGCTTTCCTACGAGCAGTACTTC. It yields the protein CASSLGLSYEQYF. This chain connects TRBV28 to TRBJ2-7; weak D call: TRBD1 (5 bases). V was clipped by 3 bases and J by 1 base, with 7 bases between them. Germline CDR1 and CDR2: MDHEN and SYDVKM. The CDR3 is 13 amino acids.

In this sample, this clonotype turned up once. DNA of the CDR3: TGTGCCAGCAGCTTATCGAATGGGGTGGGGGGGAACACAGATACGCAGTATTTT. Its translation is CASSLSNGVGGNTDTQYF. This chain links TRBV11-2 with TRBJ2-3; TRBD2 matches 7 bases. CDR3 size: 18 residues. The germline CDR1 and CDR2 sequences are SGHAT and FQNNGV. J was trimmed by 2 bases and V by 2 bases; bases with no gene match: 13.

This clonotype was counted once. The chain employs TRBV12-3 or TRBV12-4 and TRBJ2-1; 7 bases match TRBD2. After removal of 0 bases from V and 7 bases from J, the junction contained 6 bases not matched to a gene. The CDR3 consists of 15 residues. The CDR3 nucleotides are TGTGCCAGCAGTTTAGCGTCGGGGGGAAGGAATGAGCAGTTCTTC. Amino acids: CASSLASGGRNEQFF.

This sequence joins TRBV9 and TRBJ2-1; 11 bases map to TRBD2. Germline CDR1 is SGDLS and CDR2 is YYNGEE. The CDR3 covers 16 residues. With V trimmed by 6 bases and J by 5 bases, 10 bases remained unmatched. CDR3 sequence reads: CASTQGGLAGNNEQFF. The CDR3 DNA reads as TGTGCCAGCACGCAGGGAGGACTAGCGGGTAACAATGAGCAGTTCTTC.

The gene calls are TRBV20-1 and TRBJ2-5; 8 bases are shared with TRBD2. V shed 1 base, J shed 0 bases, and the junction held 10 bases outside the gene matches. The V gene's germline CDR1 is DFQATT and CDR2 SNEGSKA (reference sequence). CDR3 size: 17 residues. This CDR3 is CSARGSERERDQETQYF. The CDR3 DNA sequence: TGCAGTGCTAGAGGTTCGGAGCGGGAGAGGGACCAAGAGACCCAGTACTTC.

The chain carries TRBV6-2 or TRBV6-3 and TRBJ2-1; 11 bases map to TRBD2. CDR3 size: 14 residues. The V gene end was trimmed by 6 bases and the J gene end by 9 bases; junction bases not matched to a gene: 7. The V gene's germline CDR1 is MNHEY and CDR2 SVGEGT. CDR3 amino acids: CASRMTSGVGEQFF. In nucleotides, the CDR3 is TGTGCCAGCAGGATGACTAGCGGGGTAGGTGAGCAGTTCTTC.

This clonotype was counted between two and nine times. The V and J genes are TRBV5-1 and TRBJ2-4; D might be TRBD1 or TRBD2, each matching 5 bases. Between the trimmed V and J ends, which lost 0 bases and 8 bases, there was a span of 12 bases. Per the germline V gene, CDR1 is SGHRS and CDR2 is YFSETQ. The CDR3 consists of 14 residues. CDR3 in amino acids: CASSLGGVGDIQYF. Written as DNA, the CDR3 is TGCGCCAGCAGCTTGGGAGGGGTCGGGGACATTCAGTACTTC.

The rearrangement joins TRBV27 to TRBJ1-6, with a possible D match to TRBD1 (6 bases). This CDR3 is built from 17 residues. Germline assignment: CDR1 MNHEY and CDR2 SMNVEV (reference sequence). V was clipped by 2 bases and J by 1 base, with 12 bases between them. Written as DNA, the CDR3 is TGTGCCAGCAGTTTAGGGGGCCAAGGATCCTATAATTCACCCCTCCACTTT. It translates to CASSLGGQGSYNSPLHF.

The CDR3 DNA is TGTGCCAGCAGTTTCAGCGCAGATACGCAGTATTTT. Amino acid sequence: CASSFSADTQYF. The chain has TRBV12-3 or TRBV12-4 and TRBJ2-3; no reliable D call. Trimming stripped 3 bases from V and 4 bases from J, with 5 bases between. The CDR3 covers 12 residues.

This chain uses TRBV5-1 with TRBJ2-1, with 9 positions matching TRBD2. Germline loops: CDR1 SGHRS, CDR2 YFSETQ. Trimming removed 0 bases from V and 4 bases from J; junction bases left unmatched: 5. The length of the CDR3 is 16 residues. The CDR3 bases are TGCGCCAGCAGCTTGGAACTAGCGGGTTATTACAATGAGCAGTTCTTC. This gives the protein CASSLELAGYYNEQFF.